These T cell receptor beta chains were read from a single sample in a study of Ad26.COV2.S vaccination and SARS-CoV-2 variants. Clones were sequenced by immunoSEQ multiplex PCR, and TCRdb holds only the in-frame ones, with some missing. The data contain some 240,000 clones, 87% of them singletons. This sample comprised peripheral blood, obtained in a trial of Ad26.COV2.S vaccine versus placebo. These receptors came from a person between 18 and 59 years old who received the Ad26.COV2.S COVID-19 vaccine or a placebo. Each CDR3 is given with its conserved first and last residue. The order of the fields is J gene, V gene, D gene, clone size, CDR3 DNA, CDR3 protein. D genes are given only for firm matches. Clone size is stated in some rows and not others, as once, few, many or a class when expanded.

J gene: TRBJ1-3
V gene: TRBV10-3
D gene: TRBD1
clone size: NA
CDR3 DNA: TGTGCCATCATTAAGGACAGGGGGCACGGAAACACCATATATTTT
CDR3 protein: CAIIKDRGHGNTIYF

J gene: TRBJ1-6
V gene: TRBV24-1
D gene: NA
clone size: NA
CDR3 DNA: TGTGCCACCAGTGTTTCGGACAGAGGTAATCTCAATTCACCCCTCCACTTT
CDR3 protein: CATSVSDRGNLNSPLHF

J gene: TRBJ1-2
V gene: TRBV25-1
D gene: TRBD1
clone size: NA
CDR3 DNA: TGTGCCAGCAGTGAATTGGACAGGGGAGAGAACTATGGCTACACCTTC
CDR3 protein: CASSELDRGENYGYTF

J gene: TRBJ2-2
V gene: TRBV4-3
D gene: NA
clone size: few
CDR3 DNA: TGCGCCAGCAGCCAAGAAGGACACCACACCGGGGAGCTGTTTTTT
CDR3 protein: CASSQEGHHTGELFF

J gene: TRBJ1-6
V gene: TRBV6-5
D gene: TRBD1
clone size: NA
CDR3 DNA: TGTGCCAGCAGCCGACAGGGTAATAATTCACCCCTCCACTTT
CDR3 protein: CASSRQGNNSPLHF

J gene: TRBJ2-1
V gene: TRBV5-1
D gene: NA
clone size: NA
CDR3 DNA: TGCGCCAGCAGCTTGGGACCTACGCGCGACGAGCAGTTCTTC
CDR3 protein: CASSLGPTRDEQFF

J gene: TRBJ2-5
V gene: TRBV29-1
D gene: TRBD2
clone size: NA
CDR3 DNA: TGCAGCGTTCCATGGACTAGCGGGGGGGCCACGCACCAAGAGACCCAGTACTTC
CDR3 protein: CSVPWTSGGATHQETQYF

J gene: TRBJ1-1
V gene: TRBV5-1
D gene: NA
clone size: NA
CDR3 DNA: TGCGCCAGCAGCCATCCGACAGGCGAGGCGGCTGAAGCTTTCTTT
CDR3 protein: CASSHPTGEAAEAFF

J gene: TRBJ2-1
V gene: TRBV28
D gene: TRBD1
clone size: NA
CDR3 DNA: TGTGCCAGCAGCCAACGACAGGGGACGGGGTTCTTC
CDR3 protein: CASSQRQGTGFF

J gene: TRBJ2-1
V gene: TRBV18
D gene: TRBD1
clone size: NA
CDR3 DNA: TGTGCCAGCTCACTTAACGTGGGGACAGACTACAATGAGCAGTTCTTC
CDR3 protein: CASSLNVGTDYNEQFF

J gene: TRBJ1-5
V gene: TRBV18
D gene: NA
clone size: NA
CDR3 DNA: TGTGCCAGCTCACCATCTCAGAGCAATCAGCCCCAGCATTTT
CDR3 protein: CASSPSQSNQPQHF

J gene: TRBJ2-7
V gene: TRBV3-1/TRBV3-2
D gene: NA
clone size: few
CDR3 DNA: TGTGCCAGCAGCCAAGAGATTGACTACGAGCAGTACTTC
CDR3 protein: CASSQEIDYEQYF

J gene: TRBJ2-3
V gene: TRBV7-2
D gene: NA
clone size: NA
CDR3 DNA: TGTGCCAGCAGCTTAAACAGGGCCACCACAGATACGCAGTATTTT
CDR3 protein: CASSLNRATTDTQYF

J gene: TRBJ1-1
V gene: TRBV3-1/TRBV3-2
D gene: NA
clone size: NA
CDR3 DNA: TGTGCCAGCAGCTTGGACCGACCGACCCTCAACACTGAAGCTTTCTTT
CDR3 protein: CASSLDRPTLNTEAFF

J gene: TRBJ2-1
V gene: TRBV19
D gene: TRBD2
clone size: NA
CDR3 DNA: TGTGCCAGCAAGACTAGCGGGGGGGCCCGGAACAATGAGCAGTTCTTC
CDR3 protein: CASKTSGGARNNEQFF

J gene: TRBJ1-2
V gene: TRBV5-6
D gene: NA
clone size: NA
CDR3 DNA: TGTGCCAGCAGCTTGGCCCGGGGGGATGGCTACACCTTC
CDR3 protein: CASSLARGDGYTF

J gene: TRBJ1-5
V gene: TRBV6-6
D gene: TRBD1
clone size: NA
CDR3 DNA: TGTGCCAGCAGTCCTCGTTGGACAGGGAAAGGCAATCAGCCCCAGCATTTT
CDR3 protein: CASSPRWTGKGNQPQHF

J gene: TRBJ1-1
V gene: TRBV7-9
D gene: TRBD1
clone size: once
CDR3 DNA: TGTGCCAGCAGCTTGGCCAGGGGGGTCGCCACTGAAGCTTTCTTT
CDR3 protein: CASSLARGVATEAFF

J gene: TRBJ2-3
V gene: TRBV10-3
D gene: TRBD2
clone size: NA
CDR3 DNA: TGTGCCATCCTCCCCGGGACTAGCAGAAGCACAGATACGCAGTATTTT
CDR3 protein: CAILPGTSRSTDTQYF

J gene: TRBJ2-2
V gene: TRBV5-4
D gene: TRBD1
clone size: NA
CDR3 DNA: TGTGCCAGCGGTAGTCAGGGGGCGCGCACCGGGGAGCTGTTTTTT
CDR3 protein: CASGSQGARTGELFF

J gene: TRBJ2-1
V gene: TRBV9
D gene: TRBD1
clone size: NA
CDR3 DNA: TGTGCCAGCAGCACTTGGACAGGGGAGGGTGAGCAGTTCTTC
CDR3 protein: CASSTWTGEGEQFF

J gene: TRBJ2-5
V gene: TRBV7-9
D gene: NA
clone size: NA
CDR3 DNA: TGTGCCAGCAGTCCGTACAGGGCCCAAGAGACCCAGTACTTC
CDR3 protein: CASSPYRAQETQYF

J gene: TRBJ1-1
V gene: TRBV19
D gene: NA
clone size: NA
CDR3 DNA: TGTGCCAGTATTACCGGAGGGGCAGCGAACACTGAAGCTTTCTTT
CDR3 protein: CASITGGAANTEAFF

J gene: TRBJ1-2
V gene: TRBV7-9
D gene: TRBD1
clone size: NA
CDR3 DNA: TGTGCCAGCAGCTTAGCAGGGGGCCGAGGTGGCTACACCTTC
CDR3 protein: CASSLAGGRGGYTF

J gene: TRBJ2-2
V gene: TRBV11-3
D gene: NA
clone size: NA
CDR3 DNA: TGTGCCAGCAGCTCGACTTCTCGCACCGGGGAGCTGTTTTTT
CDR3 protein: CASSSTSRTGELFF

J gene: TRBJ2-3
V gene: TRBV9
D gene: TRBD1
clone size: NA
CDR3 DNA: TGTGCCAGCAGCTTTCAGGGGGCAGGCACAGATACGCAGTATTTT
CDR3 protein: CASSFQGAGTDTQYF

J gene: TRBJ2-1
V gene: TRBV9
D gene: TRBD2
clone size: NA
CDR3 DNA: TGTGCCAGCAGCGTAGGGGGGCTAGCGGGCCTCAATGAGCAGTTCTTC
CDR3 protein: CASSVGGLAGLNEQFF

J gene: TRBJ1-3
V gene: TRBV6-6
D gene: NA
clone size: NA
CDR3 DNA: TGTGCCAGCAGTTCGGACGGCTCTGGAAACACCATATATTTT
CDR3 protein: CASSSDGSGNTIYF

J gene: TRBJ1-1
V gene: TRBV18
D gene: TRBD1
clone size: NA
CDR3 DNA: TGTGCCAGCTCACTTGACAGGGGGCGAGGAGCTTTCTTT
CDR3 protein: CASSLDRGRGAFF

J gene: TRBJ2-3
V gene: TRBV25-1
D gene: NA
clone size: NA
CDR3 DNA: TGTGCCAGCAGTGATACACAAAATACGCAGTATTTT
CDR3 protein: CASSDTQNTQYF

J gene: TRBJ2-5
V gene: TRBV7-9
D gene: TRBD1
clone size: NA
CDR3 DNA: TGTGCCAGCAGCCAGACAGGGCTAAAAGAGACCCAGTACTTC
CDR3 protein: CASSQTGLKETQYF

J gene: TRBJ1-3
V gene: TRBV29-1
D gene: NA
clone size: NA
CDR3 DNA: TGCAGCGTGGATGACAGGAATAGTGGAAACACCATATATTTT
CDR3 protein: CSVDDRNSGNTIYF

J gene: TRBJ1-5
V gene: TRBV6-4
D gene: TRBD1
clone size: NA
CDR3 DNA: TGTGCCAGCAGTGACTCGAGTCTTAGGTCTGGGGACAGCTACTATCAGCCCCAGCATTTT
CDR3 protein: CASSDSSLRSGDSYYQPQHF

J gene: TRBJ2-1
V gene: TRBV5-1
D gene: NA
clone size: few
CDR3 DNA: TGCGCCAGCAGCCCAGAATCCAGGAGCTCCTACAATGAGCAGTTCTTC
CDR3 protein: CASSPESRSSYNEQFF

J gene: TRBJ1-2
V gene: TRBV6-1
D gene: NA
clone size: NA
CDR3 DNA: TGTGCCAGCAGTGACCTGGGTTATGGGGCCTCGGGGGATGGCTACACCTTC
CDR3 protein: CASSDLGYGASGDGYTF

J gene: TRBJ2-7
V gene: TRBV2
D gene: NA
clone size: NA
CDR3 DNA: TGTGCCTCTCATACGACAGCCAGGAGCTACGAGCAGTACTTC
CDR3 protein: CASHTTARSYEQYF

J gene: TRBJ2-1
V gene: TRBV29-1
D gene: NA
clone size: NA
CDR3 DNA: TGCAGCGGCCGGGGCGGGACCAAGAATGAGCAGTTCTTC
CDR3 protein: CSGRGGTKNEQFF

J gene: TRBJ1-1
V gene: TRBV6-5
D gene: NA
clone size: NA
CDR3 DNA: TGTGCCAGCAGTTTAACAGGAGGTACTGAAGCTTTCTTT
CDR3 protein: CASSLTGGTEAFF

J gene: TRBJ1-5
V gene: TRBV10-1
D gene: TRBD1
clone size: NA
CDR3 DNA: TGCGCCAGCAGTGAGGACAGGGACGTTAAGGGCCAGCCCCAGCATTTT
CDR3 protein: CASSEDRDVKGQPQHF

J gene: TRBJ2-5
V gene: TRBV12-3/TRBV12-4
D gene: NA
clone size: NA
CDR3 DNA: TGTGCCAGCAGTTTGAGAACCCAAGAGACCCAGTACTTC
CDR3 protein: CASSLRTQETQYF

J gene: TRBJ2-7
V gene: TRBV5-5
D gene: NA
clone size: NA
CDR3 DNA: TGTGCCAGCAGCTTGGGAGGCGGGGTAGTCACCTACGAGCAGTACTTC
CDR3 protein: CASSLGGGVVTYEQYF

J gene: TRBJ1-1
V gene: TRBV5-6
D gene: NA
clone size: NA
CDR3 DNA: TGTGCCAGCAGCTCCCTTCTGGCTTTGAACACTGAAGCTTTCTTT
CDR3 protein: CASSSLLALNTEAFF

J gene: TRBJ2-2
V gene: TRBV6-5
D gene: NA
clone size: NA
CDR3 DNA: TGTGCCAGCCGCCCTGGGGACCGAACCACCGGGGAGCTGTTTTTT
CDR3 protein: CASRPGDRTTGELFF

J gene: TRBJ2-7
V gene: TRBV7-9
D gene: TRBD2
clone size: once
CDR3 DNA: TGTGCCAGCAGCTCGGGGACTAGCGGAACCGAGCAGTACTTC
CDR3 protein: CASSSGTSGTEQYF

J gene: TRBJ2-6
V gene: TRBV7-9
D gene: NA
clone size: NA
CDR3 DNA: TGTGCCAGCAGCATGCCAGGGGCTGGGGCCAACGTCCTGACTTTC
CDR3 protein: CASSMPGAGANVLTF

J gene: TRBJ2-1
V gene: TRBV19
D gene: NA
clone size: few
CDR3 DNA: TGTGCCAGTAGTATGGGGGGGCTCAATGAGCAGTTCTTC
CDR3 protein: CASSMGGLNEQFF

J gene: TRBJ1-6
V gene: TRBV6-5
D gene: NA
clone size: NA
CDR3 DNA: TGTGCCAGCAGTTACGGGGTCGGAGGGTATAATTCACCCCTCCACTTT
CDR3 protein: CASSYGVGGYNSPLHF

J gene: TRBJ1-3
V gene: TRBV18
D gene: NA
clone size: NA
CDR3 DNA: TGTGCCAGCTCACCAGTACAGGCCACCTCTGGAAACACCATATATTTT
CDR3 protein: CASSPVQATSGNTIYF

J gene: TRBJ2-1
V gene: TRBV2
D gene: NA
clone size: few
CDR3 DNA: TGTGCCAGCAACGACGGTTACAATGAGCAGTTCTTC
CDR3 protein: CASNDGYNEQFF

J gene: TRBJ1-6
V gene: TRBV7-9
D gene: TRBD1
clone size: NA
CDR3 DNA: TGTGCCAGCAGCTACCGGGACAGAAATTCACCCCTCCACTTT
CDR3 protein: CASSYRDRNSPLHF

J gene: TRBJ1-1
V gene: TRBV6-6
D gene: NA
clone size: NA
CDR3 DNA: TGTGCCAGCAGTTACCCTTATGACAGGTCCACTGAAGCTTTCTTT
CDR3 protein: CASSYPYDRSTEAFF

J gene: TRBJ1-2
V gene: TRBV6-5
D gene: NA
clone size: NA
CDR3 DNA: TGTGCCAGCAGTCGGGACATATACTATGGCTACACCTTC
CDR3 protein: CASSRDIYYGYTF

J gene: TRBJ2-7
V gene: TRBV4-3
D gene: TRBD2
clone size: NA
CDR3 DNA: TGCGCCAGCAGCCAAGATATCACTAGCGGGGGGTCGTGGGGATACGAGCAGTACTTC
CDR3 protein: CASSQDITSGGSWGYEQYF